This T cell receptor beta chain was profiled in a study of blood T cells in healthy people across ages. This clonotype showed up just a few times. Through a sample-barcoded 5' primer and a J-beta primer mix, a second PCR was run for roughly 6 to 12 cycles. One entry per CDR3 protein, called by TCRdb with MiXCR from the 5' RACE reads. The repertoire has around 520,000 distinct CDR3 sequences, roughly a quarter of them found once; the top ten carry 3.6%. This CDR3 has 16 amino acids. The data were also submitted as part of a second study, on T cells of mothers and their children.

The chain is built from TRBV21-1 and TRBJ2-1; TRBD1, the D gene given by the table, was not confirmed from the DNA. TRBV21-1 has pseudogene status. The source is a boy between 2 and 10 years old in good health. The sample taken for sequencing was blood. CDR3 DNA sequence: TGTGCCAGCAGCCAAAGGAAGGGGGGAACCTACAATGAGCAGTTCTTC. Encoded protein: CASSQRKGGTYNEQFF.